A selection of T cell receptor beta chains follows, all from one sample in a study of blood T cell repertoires in COVID-19. Profiled with immunoSEQ multiplex PCR; TCRdb holds only in-frame clones, not every one. This table has just over 250,000 clones, around 90% appearing once. The sample consisted of peripheral blood. These receptors all come from a man aged 60 to 69 who had recovered from COVID-19. CDR3s include the opening cysteine and the closing phenylalanine or tryptophan. A D gene is named only where the DNA matches it firmly. Size is omitted from some rows. Given values are once, few, many or a class for expanded clones.

J gene	D gene	V gene	CDR3 length	clone size	CDR3 DNA	CDR3 protein
TRBJ1-1	NA	TRBV5-1	16	few	TGCGCCAGCAGCTTGGGTCAGGGAGGGGGGAACACTGAAGCTTTCTTT	CASSLGQGGGNTEAFF
TRBJ1-5	NA	TRBV5-6	17	NA	TGTGCCAGCAGCTTGTCGGGGGGCCTTTTTCGAAATCAGCCCCAGCATTTT	CASSLSGGLFRNQPQHF
TRBJ1-2	TRBD1	TRBV6-6	14	NA	TGTGCCAGCAGTCCGGGACAGGGGACCTATGGCTACACCTTC	CASSPGQGTYGYTF
TRBJ2-7	NA	TRBV6-1	15	many	TGTGCCAGCAGTGACGCTCCGGACAGTGCGGACGAGCAGTACTTC	CASSDAPDSADEQYF
TRBJ1-3	TRBD1	TRBV5-1	17	NA	TGCGCCAGCAGCTTCCGGGACAGGGGTGGATTTGAAAACACCATATATTTT	CASSFRDRGGFENTIYF
TRBJ2-7	NA	TRBV7-3	13	NA	TGTGCCAGCGCTAAGGGGCAATCCTACGAGCAGTACTTC	CASAKGQSYEQYF
TRBJ1-5	TRBD1	TRBV19	15	NA	TGTGCCAGTAGGATGGACAGGTCTAGCAATCAGCCCCAGCATTTT	CASRMDRSSNQPQHF
TRBJ1-1	TRBD1	TRBV7-9	13	NA	TGTGCCAGCAGCCTAGGGACAGTCAATAAAGCTTTCTTT	CASSLGTVNKAFF
TRBJ2-7	TRBD1	TRBV6-2/TRBV6-3	15	NA	TGTGCCAGCAGTTACTTTGGGACAGGGTCCTACGAGCAGTACTTC	CASSYFGTGSYEQYF
TRBJ1-1	NA	TRBV27	15	NA	TGTGCCAGCAGTTTAATGTGGGGGCGTAACACTGAAGCTTTCTTT	CASSLMWGRNTEAFF
TRBJ1-6	NA	TRBV12-3/TRBV12-4	13	NA	TGTGCCAGCAGTCAAAATTTGAGTCCACCCCTCCACTTT	CASSQNLSPPLHF
TRBJ1-1	NA	TRBV7-2	14	NA	TGTGCCAGCAGCTTCGGGGTATTGAACACTGAAGCTTTCTTT	CASSFGVLNTEAFF
TRBJ1-2	TRBD1	TRBV5-1	15	NA	TGCGCCAGCAGCGCCACAGGGGGCTCTAACTATGGCTACACCTTC	CASSATGGSNYGYTF
TRBJ2-7	NA	TRBV6-1	15	NA	TGTGCCAGCAGTGAAATTAGGGGACTCTCCTACGAGCAGTACTTC	CASSEIRGLSYEQYF
TRBJ2-5	TRBD1	TRBV24-1	17	once	TGTGCCACCAGTGATTTTTCCCGAATAACAGGGGAAGAGACCCAGTACTTC	CATSDFSRITGEETQYF
TRBJ2-7	NA	TRBV19	14	NA	TGTGCCAGTAGTATAGTTTGGGGGGACTACGAGCAGTACTTC	CASSIVWGDYEQYF
TRBJ2-2	NA	TRBV6-5	13	NA	TGTGCCAGCAGTACCAGGGGAACCGGGGAGCTGTTTTTT	CASSTRGTGELFF
TRBJ2-3	NA	TRBV27	13	few	TGTGCCAGCAGGCGTACGGTAGCTGATACGCAGTATTTT	CASRRTVADTQYF
TRBJ2-7	NA	TRBV14	13	NA	TGTGCCAGCAGCCAAGATCATACTCAGGATCAGTACTTC	CASSQDHTQDQYF
TRBJ2-5	TRBD2	TRBV9	20	once	TGTGCCAGCAGCCCGCGGGGGGGGCTAGGTGAGTGCACGGTTCAAGAGACCCAGTACTTC	CASSPRGGLGECTVQETQYF
TRBJ2-7	TRBD1	TRBV6-1	16	NA	TGTGCCAGCAGTGATGTCGCGAAGGGGGCTTCCTACGAGCAGTACTTC	CASSDVAKGASYEQYF
TRBJ2-7	TRBD2	TRBV18	15	few	TGTGCCAGCTCACCACCTTCAGCGGGGTCGGAAGAGCAGTACTTC	CASSPPSAGSEEQYF
TRBJ2-1	NA	TRBV5-1	14	NA	TGCGCCAGCAGCTTGCCAGACGGGTTGAATGAGCAGTTCTTC	CASSLPDGLNEQFF
TRBJ2-1	NA	TRBV7-9	13	NA	TGTGCCAGCAGCTTATGGGAGGAAAATGAGCAGTTCTTC	CASSLWEENEQFF
TRBJ2-5	TRBD2	TRBV3-1/TRBV3-2	16	NA	TGTGCCAGCAGCCATCTACTAGCGGGGTCGGGAGAGACCCAGTACTTC	CASSHLLAGSGETQYF
TRBJ2-7	TRBD2	TRBV5-4	15	NA	TGTGCCAGCAGATTAGCGGGAGGGGATTCCTACGAGCAGTACTTC	CASRLAGGDSYEQYF
TRBJ2-7	NA	TRBV7-9	13	NA	TGTGCCAGCAGCCTTCCTCCGAGCTACGAGCAGTACTTC	CASSLPPSYEQYF
TRBJ2-1	TRBD2	TRBV7-2	14	once	TGTGCCAGCAGCTTAGTGGCCGGGGGGAGTGAGCAGTTCTTC	CASSLVAGGSEQFF
TRBJ2-3	TRBD2	TRBV9	17	few	TGTGCCAGCAACCCTGGCGGGGGGTCTGGAACCCGGGATACGCAGTATTTT	CASNPGGGSGTRDTQYF
TRBJ1-2	TRBD1	TRBV6-5	15	few	TGTGCCAGCAGTACCAGGACAGGGAGAGCCTATGGCTACACCTTC	CASSTRTGRAYGYTF
TRBJ2-7	NA	TRBV6-5	15	NA	TGTGCCAGCAGTCCGATACCCTCTCAAACAGCTGGTCCGTACTTC	CASSPIPSQTAGPYF
TRBJ2-7	TRBD2	TRBV27	14	NA	TGTGCCAGCGCCTCGGGGGGGGCCCCCTACGAGCAGTACTTC	CASASGGAPYEQYF
TRBJ2-3	TRBD1	TRBV19	14	NA	TGTGCCAGTAGAATGACAGGGAGCACAGATACGCAGTATTTT	CASRMTGSTDTQYF
TRBJ2-1	NA	TRBV24-1	16	NA	TGTGCCACCAGTGACTCCTCCAGGGGTGCCTACAATGAGCAGTTCTTC	CATSDSSRGAYNEQFF
TRBJ1-2	TRBD1	TRBV7-9	18	NA	TGTGCCAGCAGCTTATATGGCAAAGCGGGACAGGGAGTAAGTGGCTACACCTTC	CASSLYGKAGQGVSGYTF
TRBJ1-6	NA	TRBV10-2	16	few	TGCGCCAGCAGGGTACAGGGAGGGAGCGGTAATTCACCCCTCCACTTT	CASRVQGGSGNSPLHF
TRBJ2-3	TRBD1	TRBV19	17	NA	TGTGCCAGTAGCCGCGCGCCGGGACAGGGGCGAACAGATACGCAGTATTTT	CASSRAPGQGRTDTQYF
TRBJ2-2	NA	TRBV3-1/TRBV3-2	15	NA	TGTGCCAGCAGCGGCCGGGGTACGAACACCGGGGAGCTGTTTTTT	CASSGRGTNTGELFF
TRBJ1-1	NA	TRBV7-9	14	NA	TGTGCCAGCAGCTTAGTCGGGGGGGCCACTGAAGCTTTCTTT	CASSLVGGATEAFF
TRBJ2-7	TRBD1	TRBV5-1	15	NA	TGCGCCAGCAGGCCTACCACAGGGGTTGAGAACGAGCAGTACTTC	CASRPTTGVENEQYF
TRBJ2-2	TRBD2	TRBV12-5	16	NA	TGTGCTAGTGGTTTGAAGGGCGGGGGGAACACCGGGGAGCTGTTTTTT	CASGLKGGGNTGELFF
TRBJ1-1	TRBD1	TRBV13	14	NA	TGTGCCAGCCGAACCGGGACAGGGGGCTCTGAAGCTTTCTTT	CASRTGTGGSEAFF
TRBJ2-5	NA	TRBV5-1	15	NA	TGCGCCAGCAGCTTGGCTCACACCCCCCAAGAGACCCAGTACTTC	CASSLAHTPQETQYF
TRBJ1-5	NA	TRBV10-3	15	NA	TGTGCCATCAGTGAAGACAGGCCCAGCAATCAGCCCCAGCATTTT	CAISEDRPSNQPQHF
TRBJ1-1	NA	TRBV20-1	11	NA	TGCAGTGCCCCCTATAACACTGAAGCTTTCTTT	CSAPYNTEAFF
TRBJ2-2	NA	TRBV5-1	15	NA	TGCGCCAGCTCCCTAATGGGGGGGGCGTCCGGGGAGCTGTTTTTT	CASSLMGGASGELFF
TRBJ2-7	TRBD1	TRBV19	15	NA	TGTGCCAGTAGTATCATCGGACAGGGGAACTACGAGCAGTACTTC	CASSIIGQGNYEQYF
TRBJ2-5	TRBD2	TRBV6-5	16	NA	TGTGCCAGCAGTTACAAGCTAGCGGGGGGTGGAGAGACCCAGTACTTC	CASSYKLAGGGETQYF
TRBJ2-2	TRBD1	TRBV5-6	15	few	TGTGCCAGCAGCGAGGGACAGCAAGACACCGGGGAGCTGTTTTTT	CASSEGQQDTGELFF
TRBJ1-1	NA	TRBV5-5	14	NA	TGTGCCAGCAGCCTCGTGGGGCCGGACACTGAAGCTTTCTTT	CASSLVGPDTEAFF
TRBJ1-5	TRBD1	TRBV15	17	NA	TGTGCCACCAGCAGGCCCACCGGGACAGCAAGCAATCAGCCCCAGCATTTT	CATSRPTGTASNQPQHF
TRBJ1-1	TRBD1	TRBV9	16	once	TGTGCCAGCAGCGTAAAAGGGACAGGGGTTGACACTGAAGCTTTCTTT	CASSVKGTGVDTEAFF
TRBJ1-4	TRBD1	TRBV18	15	NA	TGTGCCAGCTCCGGGACAGTCCTGCCTAATGAAAAACTGTTTTTT	CASSGTVLPNEKLFF
TRBJ1-5	NA	TRBV6-5	15	few	TGTGCCAGCAGCCTCGACAGGTCGGGCAATCAGCCCCAGCATTTT	CASSLDRSGNQPQHF
TRBJ1-2	TRBD1	TRBV29-1	15	NA	TGCAGCGCTACTTGGACAGGGACCTCTAACTATGGCTACACCTTC	CSATWTGTSNYGYTF
TRBJ1-5	NA	TRBV9	15	NA	TGTGCCAGCAGCGTAGGAACAGGGCACGATCAGCCCCAGCATTTT	CASSVGTGHDQPQHF
TRBJ2-7	TRBD1	TRBV7-2	16	NA	TGTGCCAGCAGCTTAGTTCCGGGACAGGGGTCCTACGAGCAGTACTTC	CASSLVPGQGSYEQYF